The next 21 T cell receptor beta chains were all read from a single sample in a study of T cell repertoires in cytomegalovirus infection. TCRdb re-called the reads through MiXCR, storing one row per CDR3 protein. The sample lists around 770,000 distinct CDR3 sequences, about 29% seen once, with about an eighth in the top ten. These receptors lack a known antigen. The sequencing here drew on cultured CD8+ T cells from PBMCs, taken from culture after CMV antigen stimulation. The source is a human donor in good health (CMV status not recorded). Some clones in this sample may be carry-over from other donors' samples.

This rearrangement joins TRBV5-6 to TRBJ1-1; D gene uncertain. The CDR3 contains 12 residues. Germline assignment: CDR1 SGHDT and CDR2 YYEEEE. With 3 bases removed from V and 7 bases from J, the gap between germline ends came to 10 bases. This CDR3 is CASSSGKFEAFF. In nucleotides, the CDR3 is TGTGCCAGCAGCTCGGGAAAGTTTGAAGCTTTCTTT.

This clonotype was recorded only once. The gene calls are TRBV27 and TRBJ2-1; D perhaps matches TRBD1 (6 bases). V lost 4 bases and J lost 8, with 9 bases in between. CDR1 and CDR2 from the germline V gene are MNHEY and SMNVEV (reference sequence). The CDR3 loop spans 12 amino acids. CDR3: CASSSGVYEQFF. CDR3 nucleotides: TGTGCCAGCAGTTCAGGGGTCTATGAGCAGTTCTTC.

The CDR3 DNA reads as TGTGCCAGCAGTCCGATATCCGGGAAACTGTTTTTT. Protein sequence: CASSPISGKLFF. V and J are TRBV27 and TRBJ1-4; D is unclear. The CDR3 extends over 12 amino acids. Looked up from germline, CDR1 is MNHEY and CDR2 is SMNVEV (reference sequence). The germline V and J ends were trimmed by 5 bases and 11 bases, with 12 bases remaining between them.

This clonotype appeared a few times. Here the CDR3 reads CASSPPGLTTEGDTQYF. CDR3 in DNA: TGTGCCAGCAGTCCTCCCGGACTGACTACAGAGGGAGATACGCAGTATTTT. The V gene is TRBV6-5, the J gene TRBJ2-3, with D tentatively TRBD2 (5 bases). The CDR3 consists of 17 residues. Trimming cost V 5 bases and J 5 bases, with 23 bases left between them. Germline assignment: CDR1 MNHEY and CDR2 SVGAGI.

This clonotype occurred a few times. The chain employs TRBV7-8 and TRBJ2-7; possible D gene TRBD2, 7 bases. CDR1 SGHVS and CDR2 FQNEAQ come from the germline V gene. CDR3 size: 14 residues. V lost 5 bases and J lost 2, with 13 bases in between. CDR3 region: CASSNRGGAYEQYF. The CDR3 nucleotides are TGTGCCAGCAGCAATAGGGGGGGAGCCTACGAGCAGTACTTC.

J is TRBJ1-3 and V is TRBV19; unclear D gene. Per germline, CDR1 LNHDA and CDR2 SQIVND (reference sequence). CDR3 size: 15 residues. V shed 6 bases and J shed 0 bases, with 12 bases lying between them. The CDR3 bases are TGTGCCAGTAGAACCCTTCCGAGCTCTGGAAACACCATATATTTT. Its translation is CASRTLPSSGNTIYF.

The V call is TRBV5-1, the J call TRBJ1-3, with D possibly being TRBD1 (6 bases). V was pared by 3 bases and J by 0 bases, with 13 bases between. Per germline, CDR1 SGHRS and CDR2 YFSETQ. The CDR3 loop spans 16 amino acids. The CDR3 loop is CASSSWTASSGNTIYF. The CDR3 DNA reads TGCGCCAGCAGCTCCTGGACAGCAAGCTCTGGAAACACCATATATTTT.

V and J are TRBV19 and TRBJ2-2; D is perhaps TRBD1 (5 bases). The CDR3 has 15 amino acids. Trimming pared 5 bases from V and 5 bases from J, leaving 15 bases between. From germline, CDR1 is LNHDA and CDR2 SQIVND (reference sequence). The chain's CDR3 is CASSPLGAWTGELFF. The CDR3 DNA sequence: TGTGCCAGTAGTCCCCTTGGGGCTTGGACCGGGGAGCTGTTTTTT.

This clonotype was counted a few times. The chain has TRBV2 and TRBJ1-5; possibly TRBD1 for D (5 bases). V was trimmed by 8 bases and J by 3 bases, leaving 14 bases between them. This CDR3 is built from 14 residues. Germline V gene data show CDR1 as SNHLY and CDR2 as FYNNEI. The CDR3 bases are TGTGCCAGCGGCCCTCCAGGGTCCAATCAGCCCCAGCATTTT. Encoded protein: CASGPPGSNQPQHF.

V and J are TRBV12-3 or TRBV12-4 and TRBJ2-1; possibly TRBD2 for D (6 bases). With 5 bases removed from V and 3 bases from J, the gap between germline ends came to 17 bases. The CDR3 extends over 16 amino acids. The CDR3: CASSPPAGPNYNEQFF. As DNA, the CDR3 is TGTGCCAGCAGTCCCCCGGCGGGACCGAACTACAATGAGCAGTTCTTC.

This clonotype was seen at least ten times. The chain is built from TRBV5-5 and TRBJ1-1, with a weak D call TRBD1 (6 bases). Germline-derived CDR1 and CDR2 are SGHKS and YYEKEE (reference sequence). CDR3 length equals 10 residues. Between the trimmed V and J ends, which lost 7 bases and 10 bases, there was a span of 11 bases. The CDR3 reads CASLGGRAFF. The DNA of the CDR3 is TGTGCCAGCTTAGGGGGGAGAGCTTTCTTT.

The rearrangement joins TRBV6-8 to TRBJ2-1, with D hard to call. The V and J ends lost 2 bases and 7 bases respectively, with 15 bases between them. This CDR3 has 15 residues. CDR1 and CDR2 from the germline V gene are MNHGY and SAAAGT. CDR3 region: CASSYGEGPLNEQFF. The DNA for the CDR3 is TGTGCCAGCAGTTACGGGGAAGGGCCCCTAAATGAGCAGTTCTTC.

The chain joins TRBV27 to TRBJ2-7; D is possibly TRBD2 (6 bases). The CDR3 has 15 residues. V was clipped by 6 bases and J by 4 bases, with 19 bases between them. CDR1 and CDR2 (germline): MNHEY, SMNVEV (reference sequence). CDR3 sequence reads: CASSLTARRDYEQYF. DNA of the CDR3: TGTGCCAGCAGCCTTACGGCGAGGAGGGATTACGAGCAGTACTTC.

Only a few counts were recorded for this clonotype. The chain recombines TRBV5-6 with TRBJ2-3; 7 nucleotides match TRBD2. The J segment lost 6 bases and the V segment lost 4 bases, leaving 11 bases of the junction unmatched. The germline V gene encodes CDR1 SGHDT and CDR2 YYEEEE. The CDR3 is 15 residues long. The CDR3 nucleotides read TGTGCCAGCAGCATGCGGCTAGCGGACGGTGATACGCAGTATTTT. Its protein is CASSMRLADGDTQYF.

The V gene is TRBV6-5, the J gene TRBJ2-7; 14 bases are shared with TRBD2. CDR1 and CDR2 from the germline V gene are MNHEY and SVGAGI. The junction had 12 bases not matched to a gene; V was cut back by 6 bases and J by 2 bases. The CDR3 length is 18 residues. Written as DNA, the CDR3 is TGTGCCAGCAGAAGGACTAGCGGGGGGACTATATTTACCTACGAGCAGTACGTC. Amino acids: CASRRTSGGTIFTYEQYV.

Ten or more counts support this clonotype. The J gene is TRBJ2-3, the V gene TRBV2; TRBD2 aligns across 9 bases. Germline-derived CDR1 and CDR2 are SNHLY and FYNNEI. CDR3 length equals 17 residues. Unmatched junction bases numbered 17, after V lost 8 bases and J lost 5 bases. Here the CDR3 DNA reads TGTGCCAGCGTGTGGGCTAGCGGGGCGATCTACGAAGATACGCAGTATTTT. This encodes CASVWASGAIYEDTQYF.

This clonotype was found many times. The rearrangement links TRBV7-6 to TRBJ2-1; D is perhaps TRBD1 or TRBD2 (6 bases each). The CDR3 spans 15 residues. The V end lost 1 base, the J end lost 7 bases, and 14 bases lay between the germline ends. Germline CDR1 is SGHVS and CDR2 is FNYEAQ. CDR3 DNA: TGTGCCAGCAGCTTAGGGGCCGGGGGCGGGAATGAGCAGTTCTTC. It codes for CASSLGAGGGNEQFF.

The table lists this clonotype with a few counts. V and J are TRBV7-2 and TRBJ2-5; D is possibly TRBD1 (6 bases). V was trimmed by 5 bases and J by 1 base, leaving 14 bases between them. The length of the CDR3 is 15 residues. The germline gives CDR1 SGHTA, CDR2 FQGNSA. CDR3 loop: CASSLMGTPQETQYF. DNA for the CDR3: TGTGCCAGCAGCCTAATGGGGACACCCCAAGAGACCCAGTACTTC.

In this sample, this clonotype turned up a few times. The rearrangement joins TRBV6-1 to TRBJ1-2; tentative D call: TRBD1 (6 bases). The CDR3 consists of 13 residues. Germline V gives CDR1 MNHNS, CDR2 SASEGT. The V and J ends lost 4 bases and 8 bases respectively, with 14 bases between them. As DNA, the CDR3 is TGTGCCAGCAGTGCCTGGGACAAGGCCGGCTACACCTTC. Its protein is CASSAWDKAGYTF.

This chain uses TRBV12-3 or TRBV12-4 with TRBJ1-1, with D unclear. This CDR3 has 13 amino acids. V gave up 3 bases and J gave up 6 bases, with 11 bases separating them. The DNA of the CDR3 is TGTGCCAGCAGTTTCCTACCAGCTGCTGAAGCTTTCTTT. This translates into CASSFLPAAEAFF.

This chain uses TRBV28 with TRBJ1-6; D not resolved. Germline loops: CDR1 MDHEN, CDR2 SYDVKM. Trimming removed 9 bases from V and 0 bases from J, with 15 bases in between. This CDR3 comprises 16 residues. The CDR3 region is CASNTVLSSYNSPLHF. Written as DNA, the CDR3 is TGTGCCAGTAACACAGTGCTGAGCTCCTATAATTCACCCCTCCACTTT.